Sequencing of this T cell receptor (beta chain) was carried out in a study of CD8 T cells in Susac syndrome. This CDR3 comprises 15 residues. Germline CDR1 reads SGHTA; CDR2 reads FQGNSA. The V gene lost 5 bases and the J gene lost 0 bases, with 8 bases spanning the gap. General study results and limits: The study conceded that relatively few individuals underwent its TCR sequencing and HLA analysis.

To note about this clonotype: Antigen specificity is unknown.

It was with random hexamers that 0.5 to 1 ug RNA was reverse transcribed. Across 54 Vbeta and 13 Jbeta, immunoSEQ multiplex PCR amplified TCR beta CDR3. TCRdb re-derived calls from the immunoSEQ multiplex PCR reads in MiXCR, one entry per CDR3 protein. Of approximately 190,000 distinct CDR3 sequences in the sample, approximately 95% were seen once. Sequencing of TCR beta covered CD8+ and CD4+ T cells obtained from blood. Negative isolation was used for CD8+ and CD4+ T cells, and FACS enrichment was applied to TEMRA cells. The chain combines TRBV7-2 with TRBJ2-6; D remains ambiguous. This receptor was identified in a human donor in good health. Sequenced: CD4+ T cells from PBMCs. The CDR3 reads CASSRRNSGANVLTF. CDR3 bases: TGTGCCAGCAGCCGTAGAAACTCTGGGGCCAACGTCCTGACTTTC.